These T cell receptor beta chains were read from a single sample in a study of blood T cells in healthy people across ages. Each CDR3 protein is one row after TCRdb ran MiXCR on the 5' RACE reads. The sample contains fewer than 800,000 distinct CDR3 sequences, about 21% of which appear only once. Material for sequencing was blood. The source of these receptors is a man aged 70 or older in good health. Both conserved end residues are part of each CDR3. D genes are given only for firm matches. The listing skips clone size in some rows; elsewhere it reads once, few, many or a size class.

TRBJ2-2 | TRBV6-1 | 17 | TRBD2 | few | CASSRGASGMDTGELFF | TGTGCCAGCAGCAGGGGGGCTAGCGGGATGGACACCGGGGAGCTGTTTTTT
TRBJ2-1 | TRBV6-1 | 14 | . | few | CASSETGFYNEQFF | TGTGCCAGCAGTGAGACTGGGTTCTACAATGAGCAGTTCTTC
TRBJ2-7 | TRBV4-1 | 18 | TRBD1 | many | CASSQDANPGTESYEQYF | TGCGCCAGCAGCCAGGATGCAAATCCCGGGACAGAAAGCTACGAGCAGTACTTC
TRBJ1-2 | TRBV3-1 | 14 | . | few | CASSLGSSSGGYTF | TGTGCCAGCAGCCTCGGGTCCTCATCAGGGGGCTACACCTTC
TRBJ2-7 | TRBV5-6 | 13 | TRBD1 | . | CASSSETGVEQYF | TGTGCCAGCAGCTCGGAAACAGGGGTCGAGCAGTACTTC
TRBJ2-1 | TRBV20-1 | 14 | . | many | CSARDTGERNEQFF | TGCAGTGCTAGAGATACCGGGGAGAGGAATGAGCAGTTCTTC
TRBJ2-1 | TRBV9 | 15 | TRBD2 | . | CASSAGLAAWNEQFF | TGTGCCAGCAGTGCGGGACTAGCGGCCTGGAATGAGCAGTTCTTC
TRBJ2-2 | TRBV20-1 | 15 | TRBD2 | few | CSVYSGRANTGELFF | TGCAGTGTTTATAGCGGGAGGGCCAACACCGGGGAGCTGTTTTTT
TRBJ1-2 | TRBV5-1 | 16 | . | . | CASSLVSTATNYGYTF | TGCGCCAGCAGCTTGGTGTCTACGGCGACTAACTATGGCTACACCTTC
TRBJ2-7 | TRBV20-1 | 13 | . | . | CSASAGSRYEQYF | TGCAGTGCTAGCGCCGGGAGCAGATACGAGCAGTACTTC
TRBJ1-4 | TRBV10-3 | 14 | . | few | CAISDPPTNEKLFF | TGTGCCATCAGTGATCCGCCCACGAATGAAAAACTGTTTTTT
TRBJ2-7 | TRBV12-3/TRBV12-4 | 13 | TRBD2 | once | CAAASGVTYEQYF | TGTGCCGCCGCCAGCGGGGTCACCTACGAGCAGTACTTC
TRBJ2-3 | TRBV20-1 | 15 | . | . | CSARDERTSTDTQYF | TGCAGTGCTAGAGACGAACGGACTAGCACAGATACGCAGTATTTT
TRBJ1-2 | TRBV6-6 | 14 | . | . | CASRKEGVSGGYTF | TGTGCCAGCCGAAAGGAGGGAGTGTCGGGGGGCTACACCTTC
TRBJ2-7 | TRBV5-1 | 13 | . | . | CASSLAGTTEQYF | TGCGCCAGCAGCTTGGCAGGAACTACCGAGCAGTACTTC
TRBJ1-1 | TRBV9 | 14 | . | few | CASRRTAGNTEAFF | TGTGCCAGCCGTAGAACAGCGGGGAACACTGAAGCTTTCTTT
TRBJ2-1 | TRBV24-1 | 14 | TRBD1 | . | CATSDERTGSFLFF | TGTGCCACCAGTGATGAAAGGACAGGGAGCTTTTTGTTCTTC
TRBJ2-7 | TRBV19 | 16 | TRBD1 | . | CASSGGSGTASYEQYF | TGTGCCAGTAGTGGAGGTTCCGGGACAGCTTCCTACGAGCAGTACTTC
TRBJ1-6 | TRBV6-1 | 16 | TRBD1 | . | CASSERRTGNNSPLHF | TGTGCCAGCAGCGAACGTCGGACAGGGAATAATTCACCCCTCCACTTT
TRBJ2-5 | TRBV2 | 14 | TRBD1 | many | CASSKNRGQETQYF | TGTGCCAGCAGTAAAAACAGGGGACAAGAGACCCAGTACTTC
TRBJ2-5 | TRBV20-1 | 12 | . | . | CSASTGKETQYF | TGCAGTGCTAGTACAGGGAAAGAGACCCAGTACTTC
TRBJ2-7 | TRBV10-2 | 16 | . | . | CASSSDGGALAYEQYF | TGCGCCAGCAGTTCTGACGGGGGCGCGTTGGCCTACGAGCAGTACTTC
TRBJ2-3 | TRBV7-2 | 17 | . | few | CASSLSQTGSRTDTRYF | TGTGCCAGCAGCTTATCCCAGACAGGATCTCGCACAGATACGCGGTATTTT
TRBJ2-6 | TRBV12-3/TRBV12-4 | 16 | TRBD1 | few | CASSRKGQGGANVLTF | TGTGCCAGCAGCCGAAAAGGACAGGGTGGGGCCAACGTCCTGACTTTC
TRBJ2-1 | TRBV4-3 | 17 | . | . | CASSQDWRDIRMNEQFF | TGCGCCAGCAGCCAAGATTGGCGGGATATTAGGATGAATGAGCAGTTCTTC
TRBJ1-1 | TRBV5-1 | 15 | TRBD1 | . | CASSLATGGETEAFF | TGCGCCAGCAGCTTGGCGACAGGGGGCGAAACTGAAGCTTTCTTT